This T cell receptor beta chain was sequenced for a study of T cell repertoires in cytomegalovirus infection. On this clonotype: Antigen: not known.

One entry per CDR3 protein, called by TCRdb with MiXCR from the reads. This table holds about 400,000 distinct CDR3 sequences, approximately 35% found once. The ends were cut back, 3 bases at V and 7 bases at J, with 16 bases in the middle. The CDR3 spans 15 residues. This TCR came from a human donor in good health (CMV status not recorded). Some clones in this sample may be carry-over from other donors' samples. Sequenced material: cultured PBMCs, taken from culture after CMV antigen stimulation. J is TRBJ1-5 and V is TRBV12-3 or TRBV12-4, with D possibly being TRBD1 (5 bases). This CDR3 reads CASSFDWGSGQPQHF. In DNA form, the CDR3 reads TGTGCCAGCAGTTTTGATTGGGGCTCAGGGCAGCCCCAGCATTTT.